This T cell receptor beta chain was retrieved from a study of CD8 T cells in Susac syndrome. Study conclusions and caveats: Clonal expansion involving Susac CD8+ cells peaked in TEMRA cells and active patients.

Notes on this clonotype: The antigen is not known.

Random hexamers were used to reverse transcribe the RNA input (0.5 to 1 ug). TCRdb re-derived calls from the immunoSEQ multiplex PCR reads in MiXCR, one entry per CDR3 protein. The table has 70,000 to 100,000 distinct CDR3 sequences, approximately 96% seen once; the top ten hold roughly 0.4%. Sequenced input: CD8+ T cells from PBMCs. The sequence was collected from a human donor with Susac syndrome.

CDR3 sequence (DNA): TGTGCCAGCAGCGGGACAGGGACCGCGAACACCGGGGAGCTGTTTTTT. This codes for CASSGTGTANTGELFF. The J gene is TRBJ2-2, the V gene TRBV9; the match to TRBD1 covers 8 bases. This CDR3 is built from 16 residues. CDR1 is SGDLS and CDR2 is YYNGEE in the germline V gene. J lost 0 bases, V lost 3 bases, and 4 bases had no gene match.